The rows below give T cell receptor beta chains drawn from one sample of a study of regulatory T cells in long-lasting Graves disease. TCRdb used MiXCR to reprocess the multiplex PCR reads, holding one entry per CDR3 protein. Of 420,000 or so distinct CDR3 sequences in the sample, about 15% were seen once. These data are also associated with another study on T cells in Graves' hyperthyroidism and ophthalmopathy.

The material sequenced was peripheral blood mononuclear cells (PBMCs), taken at new diagnosis, from a patient treated with antithyroid drugs. These receptors originate from a woman between 18 and 29 years old with Graves disease. The CDR3 runs from the conserved cysteine through the conserved F or W. The D gene is left open where the match is weak. For some rows the clone size is stated as once, few or many, or as a class when expanded; others skip it.

v_call	d_call	j_call	clone_size	cdr3_nt	cdr3_aa
TRBV7-9	NA	TRBJ2-7	many	TGTGCCAGCAGCTGGGAGGGGGGATACGAGCAGTACTTC	CASSWEGGYEQYF
TRBV28	NA	TRBJ2-7	many	TGTGCCAGCAGTTTATTCGGCAGCGAGCAGTACTTC	CASSLFGSEQYF
TRBV3-1	NA	TRBJ2-7	NA	TGTGCCAGCAGCCAAGTCTCAACCGGGACAACCTACTACGAGCAGTACTTC	CASSQVSTGTTYYEQYF
TRBV18	TRBD2	TRBJ2-3	few	TGTGCCAGCTCACCCCTTAGCGGGAGCACAGATACGCAGTATTTT	CASSPLSGSTDTQYF
TRBV11-2	NA	TRBJ2-7	many	TGTGCCAGCAGCTTAATCCCTAGCGCCTCCTACGAGCAGTACTTC	CASSLIPSASYEQYF
TRBV6-5	TRBD2	TRBJ2-1	NA	TGTGCCAGCAGTTCCCGACTAGCGGGCGGTTGGAATGAGCAGTTCTTC	CASSSRLAGGWNEQFF
TRBV6-1	TRBD1	TRBJ2-7	many	TGTGCCAGCAGTGAAGGGGGGACAGGCGAGCAGTACTTC	CASSEGGTGEQYF
TRBV27	NA	TRBJ2-2	few	TGTGCCAGCAGTTTCTCGATAACGAACACCGGGGAGCTGTTTTTT	CASSFSITNTGELFF
TRBV7-9	NA	TRBJ1-1	few	TGTGCCAGCAGCCCAAAACGCAGGATGAACACTGAAGCTTTCTTT	CASSPKRRMNTEAFF
TRBV5-5	TRBD2	TRBJ2-3	few	TGTGCCAGCAGCTGGCGCATCACGGGACTAGCCGGCACAGATACGCAGTATTTT	CASSWRITGLAGTDTQYF
TRBV2	NA	TRBJ1-5	many	TGTGCCAGCAGTGGGCAAGGGGAGGTTCAGCCCCAGCATTTT	CASSGQGEVQPQHF
TRBV6-4	TRBD1	TRBJ2-1	many	TGTGCCAGCAGCAGACAGGGGGCGAACAATGAGCAGTTCTTC	CASSRQGANNEQFF
TRBV12-3/TRBV12-4	TRBD1	TRBJ1-5	many	TGTGCCAGCAGTGGGGAGACAGGGCGAATATTATATAGCAATCAGCCCCAGCATTTT	CASSGETGRILYSNQPQHF
TRBV6-5	NA	TRBJ2-7	many	TGTGCCAGCAGTTACACGGGGATCGACGAGCAGTACTTC	CASSYTGIDEQYF
TRBV7-2	TRBD2	TRBJ2-7	many	TGTGCCAGCAGCCCTCGGACTAGCGGGATTATGGGCTACGAGCAGTACTTC	CASSPRTSGIMGYEQYF
TRBV7-9	NA	TRBJ2-4	many	TGTGCCAGCAGCAGAGCAGGTGATCCCATTTACTTC	CASSRAGDPIYF
TRBV4-2	TRBD1	TRBJ1-1	few	TGTGCCAGCAGCCTCGACAGGGGACCTCAAATGAACACTGAAGCTTTCTTT	CASSLDRGPQMNTEAFF
TRBV19	NA	TRBJ1-1	NA	TGTGCCAGTAGTATTTCATTCGACACTGAAGCTTTCTTT	CASSISFDTEAFF
TRBV27	NA	TRBJ1-6	NA	TGTGCCAGCAGTTTTACGCAGGGCGTCTATAATTCACCCCTCCACTTT	CASSFTQGVYNSPLHF
TRBV20-1	NA	TRBJ2-7	few	TGCAGTGCCACGGGCGGGGCCTACGAGCAGTACTTC	CSATGGAYEQYF
TRBV7-2	NA	TRBJ2-1	NA	TGTGCCAGCAGCTTAGCGACTAGAGGGGAGCAGTTCTTC	CASSLATRGEQFF
TRBV11-3	NA	TRBJ1-1	many	TGTGCCAGCAGTTTGATAGTATTGAACACTGAAGCTTTCTTT	CASSLIVLNTEAFF
TRBV7-9	NA	TRBJ2-7	many	TGTGCCAGCAGCTTAGGAACCTACGAGCAGTACTTC	CASSLGTYEQYF
TRBV11-2	NA	TRBJ1-3	NA	TGTGCCAGCAGCTTAAGAGTTCCTTACCCCAACCCGAGCTCTGGAAACACCATATATTTT	CASSLRVPYPNPSSGNTIYF
TRBV20-1	NA	TRBJ2-5	many	TGCAGTGCTAACGGGGCGCGTGAGACCCAGTACTTC	CSANGARETQYF
TRBV28	TRBD2	TRBJ2-7	NA	TGTGCCAGCAGTTCCCAAACTAGCGGGCCCCTCTACGAGCAGTACTTC	CASSSQTSGPLYEQYF